This TCR beta chain derives from a study of blood T cell repertoires in COVID-19. The overall study: T cells, B-cell-depleted T cells, or PBMCs provided the cDNA or gDNA that served as material.

Trimming took 0 bases from V and 6 from J; bases not matched to a gene: 9. The CDR3 loop spans 16 amino acids. Germline V CDR1 and CDR2: SEHNR, FQNEAQ (reference sequence). Original data processing: Cell counts per sample came from amplifying reference gene primers. Sequencing was performed with immunoSEQ multiplex PCR; in TCRdb, only in-frame clones are kept and a portion is missing. That table gives V, J and clone size, and the DNA gave D and trimming. The sample gives fewer than 250,000 clones, roughly 82% of which show up once; about 4.8% is in the top ten. Sequences were obtained from peripheral blood. The source is a woman between 65 and 79 years old with acute or convalescent COVID-19. The chain joins TRBV7-9 to TRBJ1-1; 8 bases match TRBD1. CDR3 residues: CASSLALGQGGPEAFF. The CDR3 region has the DNA TGTGCCAGCAGCTTAGCGCTAGGACAGGGAGGTCCTGAAGCTTTCTTT.